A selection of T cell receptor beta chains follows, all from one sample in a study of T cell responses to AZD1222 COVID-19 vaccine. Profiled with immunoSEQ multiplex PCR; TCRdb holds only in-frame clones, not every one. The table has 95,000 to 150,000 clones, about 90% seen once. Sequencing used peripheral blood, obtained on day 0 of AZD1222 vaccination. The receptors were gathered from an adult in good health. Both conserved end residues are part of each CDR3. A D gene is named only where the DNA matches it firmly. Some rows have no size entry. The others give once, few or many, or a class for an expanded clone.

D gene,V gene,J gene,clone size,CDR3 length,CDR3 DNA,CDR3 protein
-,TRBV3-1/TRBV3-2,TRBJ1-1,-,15,TGTGCCAGCAGCCAGGCGGGGCTTTTGAACACTGAAGCTTTCTTT,CASSQAGLLNTEAFF
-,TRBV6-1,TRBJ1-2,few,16,TGTGCCAGCAGTGAAAAGGTTCCCTTCGGGCTGAGGGGCTACACCTTC,CASSEKVPFGLRGYTF
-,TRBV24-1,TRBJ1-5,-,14,TGTGCCACCTCGGCAGGGAATAGCAATCAGCCCCAGCATTTT,CATSAGNSNQPQHF
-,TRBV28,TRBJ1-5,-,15,TGTGCCAGCAGTTTACAAGGTCTTAGCAATCAGCCCCAGCATTTT,CASSLQGLSNQPQHF
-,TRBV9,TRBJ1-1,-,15,TGTGCCAGCAGCGACCGAACGGGACATTTCACTGAAGCTTTCTTT,CASSDRTGHFTEAFF
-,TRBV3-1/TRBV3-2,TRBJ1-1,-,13,TGTGCCAGCAGCCTAGACACGGGGGGTAGAGCTTTCTTT,CASSLDTGGRAFF
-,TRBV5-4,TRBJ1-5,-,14,TGTGCCAGCAGCTTGGGAGGATTCAATCAGCCCCAGCATTTT,CASSLGGFNQPQHF
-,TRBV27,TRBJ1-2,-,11,TGTGCCAGCAGTAACTACTATGGCTACACCTTC,CASSNYYGYTF
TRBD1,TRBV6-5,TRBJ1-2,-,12,TGTGCCAGCTTTATCAGGGGGCAAGGCTACACCTTC,CASFIRGQGYTF
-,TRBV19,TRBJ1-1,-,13,TGTGCCAGTAGTATCACAGAGAACACTGAAGCTTTCTTT,CASSITENTEAFF
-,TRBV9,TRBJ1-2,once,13,TGTGCCAGCAGCGTAGAAGGCCACTATGGCTACACCTTC,CASSVEGHYGYTF
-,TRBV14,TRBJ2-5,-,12,TGTGCCAGCAGCCAAGCCCGCAAGACCCAGTACTTC,CASSQARKTQYF
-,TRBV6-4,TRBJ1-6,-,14,TGTGCCAGCAGTGAGGACTCCTATAATTCACCCCTCCACTTT,CASSEDSYNSPLHF